This is a list of T cell receptor beta chains from one sample in a study of cytomegalovirus exposure and HLA in healthy donors. Repertoires were generated with immunoSEQ multiplex PCR, while TCRdb's copy carries only in-frame clones and drops some. Among around 200,000 clones listed, 65% to 90% were seen once. The sequencing input was PBMCs. The receptor set was obtained from a woman in her 50s in good health and CMV-seronegative. The conserved cysteine and the conserved F or W are not part of the CDR3 here. Fields, in order: clone size, CDR3 length, V gene, CDR3 protein. Some rows have no size entry. The others give once, few or many, or a class for an expanded clone.

.	14	TRBV9	ASSVGRGSGANVLT
.	12	TRBV28	ASSSGTSARGQY
.	13	TRBV19	ASSIPGDSNQPQH
.	15	TRBV28	ASSSGLAGSSYNEQF
.	15	TRBV6-1	ASSEDGAFAVNTEAF
.	11	TRBV6-1	ASNTDRGREAF
.	13	TRBV27	ASSDRQGYNTEAF
.	12	TRBV30	ACRSGGPQETQY
.	9	TRBV19	ASGSSYEQY
once	12	TRBV19	ATRTSGQRNIQY
once	11	TRBV6-5	ASSRGPGNTIY
.	15	TRBV7-2	ASSLTSGSPSYNEQF
.	13	TRBV5-1	ASSFIGRENYGYT
few	12	TRBV5-1	ASSSTGKWNEQF
.	13	TRBV10-3	AISDLSFSYNEQF
.	11	TRBV30	AWSVAGAGPQH
.	11	TRBV19	ASKDRGLTEAF
.	12	TRBV6-1	ATPKLGQNNGYT
.	12	TRBV5-1	ASSLDGRAGEQY
.	13	TRBV19	ASTAGTASFNEQF
.	16	TRBV30	AWSVPPTTGESTDTQY
once	16	TRBV11-1	ASRPKTGTSGKTDTQY
.	11	TRBV4-1	ASSGTSSDTQY
.	14	TRBV19	ASSIQRQGRGQPQH
.	10	TRBV6-1	ASSPGYYGYT
.	9	TRBV5-4	ASSLDREQY
.	13	TRBV5-1	ASSRSRQGYNEQF
.	16	TRBV4-1	ASSQGLTGTGGSYEQY
.	11	TRBV6-4	ASAKDMNTEAF
.	15	TRBV15	ATSRDPVAGSTDTQY
.	15	TRBV28	ASSHTTYTTGRDTQY
.	11	TRBV30	AWNPGIGYEQY
few	13	TRBV28	ASSPYLGRGYEQY
.	16	TRBV5-4	ASSDSGTSGRRTYEQY
.	14	TRBV7-2	ASSPDSFIRGGEQY